One and the same sample provided the 14 T cell receptor beta chains below, sequenced in a study of T cell responses to AZD1222 COVID-19 vaccine. The protocol was immunoSEQ multiplex PCR, while the TCRdb copy is restricted to in-frame clones and leaves out a portion. The sample consists of fewer than 130,000 clones, about 94% of them appearing once. Source: peripheral blood, taken on day 0 of AZD1222 vaccination. The receptors were sampled from an adult in good health.

In DNA form, the CDR3 reads TGTGCCAGCAGTGAAATAACAGGGGTAGGTTCGAATGAGCAGTTCTTC. Protein sequence: CASSEITGVGSNEQFF. This chain joins TRBV6-1 and TRBJ2-1; 7 positions match TRBD1. Germline values: CDR1 MNHNS, CDR2 SASEGT. The CDR3 consists of 16 residues. The V segment lost 2 bases and the J segment 7 bases; nucleotides outside the gene matches: 11.

The chain links TRBV5-1 to TRBJ2-7; the D gene is possibly TRBD1 (6 bases). CDR1 SGHRS and CDR2 YFSETQ come from the germline V gene. Trimming left V 10 bases short and J 7 bases short, with 24 bases between. The CDR3 contains 14 residues. For the CDR3, the DNA is TGCGCCTCCCACCAAGTTCTGGGGGCGCCGGAGCAGTACTTC. Its protein is CASHQVLGAPEQYF.

The chain combines TRBV6-5 with TRBJ1-1, with TRBD1 as a possible D gene (5 bases). Trimming removed 7 bases from V and 5 bases from J, with 17 bases in between. Germline values: CDR1 MNHEY, CDR2 SVGAGI. This CDR3 comprises 14 residues. CDR3 nucleotides: TGTGCCAGCAACACCAGGGCGGGAGGAACTGAAGCTTTCTTT. Translation: CASNTRAGGTEAFF.

The chain couples TRBV6-5 to TRBJ2-5, with 10 bases aligning to TRBD1. Germline values: CDR1 MNHEY, CDR2 SVGAGI. The CDR3 loop spans 15 amino acids. Germline trimming cut 2 bases from V and 5 bases from J; bases unmatched to any gene: 5. CDR3 bases: TGTGCCAGCAGTTACGACAGGGGGCGCAGGGAGACCCAGTACTTC. Protein: CASSYDRGRRETQYF.

The chain is built from TRBV28 and TRBJ2-7; 11 nucleotides align to TRBD2. CDR1 MDHEN and CDR2 SYDVKM come from the germline V gene. The CDR3 is made up of 15 amino acids. V shed 5 bases and J 3 bases; nucleotides not matched to a gene: 6. The CDR3 DNA is TGTGCCAGCAGTCAGGGACTAGCGGACCACTACGAGCAGTACTTC. Translated: CASSQGLADHYEQYF. Combining the CDR3 with reference TRBV28 and TRBJ2-7 gives the whole variable domain DVKVTQSSRYLVKRTGEKVFLECVQDMDHENMFWYRQDPGLGLRLIYFSYDVKMKEKGDIPEGYSVSREKKERFSLILESASTNQTSMYLCASSQGLADHYEQYFGPGTRLTVT.

The genes are TRBV9 and TRBJ1-4, with D perhaps TRBD1 (5 bases). This CDR3 has 14 residues. The V end was cut by 2 bases, the J end by 7 bases, with 12 bases between. Germline-derived CDR1 and CDR2 are SGDLS and YYNGEE. Written as DNA, the CDR3 is TGTGCCAGCAGCGTCGGAGGGGTGGGTGAAAAACTGTTTTTT. This codes for CASSVGGVGEKLFF. Using reference TRBV9 and TRBJ1-4 for the parts outside the CDR3, the full variable domain is DSGVTQTPKHLITATGQRVTLRCSPRSGDLSVYWYQQSLDQGLQFLIQYYNGEERAKGNILERFSAQQFPDLHSELNLSSLELGDSALYFCASSVGGVGEKLFFGSGTQLSVL.

V usage is TRBV5-5 and J usage is TRBJ1-1; tentatively, D is TRBD1 (5 bases). The CDR3 runs to 16 residues. The germline V gene has CDR1 SGHKS and CDR2 YYEKEE (reference sequence). Trimming took 3 bases from V and 1 from J, leaving 16 bases between them. CDR3 DNA sequence: TGTGCCAGCAGCTCGGCGCCGGGGACCAAGAACACTGAAGCTTTCTTT. Translated, it gives CASSSAPGTKNTEAFF.

V is TRBV18 and J is TRBJ2-1, with D possibly called TRBD1 or TRBD2 (5 bases each). This CDR3 region has 15 residues. CDR1 KGHSH and CDR2 LQKENI come from the germline V gene. Trimming took off 0 bases at V and 5 bases at J, with 11 bases between the two ends. CDR3 in amino acids: CASSPPGDVDNEQFF. The CDR3 region has the DNA TGTGCCAGCTCACCACCGGGGGACGTGGACAATGAGCAGTTCTTC.

J is TRBJ1-4 and V is TRBV7-9, with a weak D call TRBD1 (5 bases). The V end lost 5 bases, the J end lost 7 bases, and 14 bases lay between the germline ends. This CDR3 has 14 residues. The germline CDR1 and CDR2 sequences are SEHNR and FQNEAQ (reference sequence). CDR3 protein: CASSETGLTEKLFF. The CDR3 coding sequence is TGTGCCAGCAGCGAAACGGGGCTAACTGAAAAACTGTTTTTT.

The rearrangement links TRBV28 to TRBJ1-3; perhaps TRBD1 as D (6 bases). Germline V gene data show CDR1 as MDHEN and CDR2 as SYDVKM. Trimming shortened V by 4 bases and J by 3 bases, and 10 bases separated the two germline ends. The CDR3 has 14 residues. For the CDR3, the DNA is TGTGCCAGCAGTTCCGGACAGATTGGAAACACCATATATTTT. It encodes CASSSGQIGNTIYF.

The chain employs TRBV5-1 and TRBJ2-5; TRBD1 aligns across 7 bases. Germline assignment: CDR1 SGHRS and CDR2 YFSETQ. The V gene end was trimmed by 4 bases and the J gene end by 5 bases; junction bases not matched to a gene: 14. The CDR3 is made up of 16 amino acids. CDR3 nucleotides: TGCGCCAGCAGCCCCGAGCTTACAGGGGAAGGGGAGACCCAGTACTTC. Amino acid sequence: CASSPELTGEGETQYF.

V and J are TRBV6-5 and TRBJ1-6, with D uncertain. Germline V gene lookup returns CDR1 MNHEY and CDR2 SVGAGI. Between the trimmed V and J ends, which lost 6 bases and 7 bases, there was a span of 10 bases. The CDR3 totals 13 residues. The CDR3 nucleotides read TGTGCCAGCAGGTTTGGCGGGAATTCACCCCTCCACTTT. Its protein product is CASRFGGNSPLHF.

The rearrangement links TRBV28 to TRBJ2-7; D gene unclear. V lost 8 bases, J lost 6 bases, and 14 bases lay in between. Germline loops: CDR1 MDHEN, CDR2 SYDVKM. The CDR3 totals 12 residues. Here the CDR3 reads CASGPVGSEQYF. In nucleotides, the CDR3 is TGTGCCAGCGGTCCCGTGGGGTCCGAGCAGTACTTC.

The chain recombines TRBV5-4 with TRBJ2-7; perhaps D is TRBD1 or TRBD2 (5 bases each). Trimming stripped 3 bases from V and 1 base from J, with 17 bases between. CDR1 is SGHNT, CDR2 YYREEE, per germline (reference sequence). The CDR3 totals 16 residues. The CDR3 DNA reads TGTGCCAGCAGCTACGAGACCGGGACGCTATCCTACGAGCAGTACTTC. Its translation is CASSYETGTLSYEQYF.